The clone carrying this T cell receptor (beta chain) was counted between two and nine times. Antigen specificity is unknown. The sample originates from a study of neoadjuvant nivolumab and ipilimumab in lung cancer. Study-wide results and limits: Resected-tumor TCR richness correlated positively with pretherapy blood richness. TCR richness and clonality were higher in tumors than adjacent uninvolved lung. Only a single major-pathologic-response sample was available for clonality analysis.

V lost 1 base and J lost 8, with 9 bases in between. The CDR3 sequence is 12 residues long. Germline CDR1 is ENHRY and CDR2 is SYGVKD. Assay used: immunoSEQ multiplex PCR; TCRdb lists only in-frame clones, some missing. Here the sample spans roughly 49,000 clones, around 89% being singletons. The genes are TRBV10-3 and TRBJ2-7; D not resolved. Source: blood, taken before neoadjuvant nivolumab, alone or with ipilimumab. This TCR came from an adult with non-small cell lung cancer. Some clones in this sample may be carry-over from other donors' samples. The CDR3 sequence is CAISEYLGKQYF. The CDR3 DNA reads as TGTGCCATCAGTGAGTATCTGGGTAAGCAGTACTTC.